The 32 T cell receptor beta chains listed next were all sequenced from one sample in a study of blood T cell repertoires in COVID-19. Method: immunoSEQ multiplex PCR; TCRdb's copy keeps in-frame clones and lacks some. The sample holds 25,000 to 35,000 clones, 85% to 95% seen once. The sample was peripheral blood. Receptors originate from a woman in her 70s with COVID-19, enrolled during active disease.

This clone was seen just once. The chain employs TRBV15 and TRBJ2-2, with 7 positions matching TRBD2. The CDR3 is made up of 17 amino acids. Germline-derived CDR1 and CDR2 are LNHNV and YYDKDF (reference sequence). V was pared by 5 bases and J by 1 base, with 10 bases of the junction left unmatched. DNA for the CDR3: TGTGCCACCAGCTCTACTCGACTAGCCGAGAACACCGGGGAGCTGTTTTTT. Translating gives CATSSTRLAENTGELFF.

V is TRBV30 and J is TRBJ1-3; D call uncertain. V shed 3 bases and J shed 0 bases, with 6 bases lying between them. Germline CDR1 reads GTSNPN; CDR2 reads SVGIG (reference sequence). This CDR3 contains 13 residues. The CDR3 bases are TGTGCCTGGAGGAGGGTCTCTGGAAACACCATATATTTT. Protein: CAWRRVSGNTIYF.

The rearrangement links TRBV5-5 to TRBJ1-6; 8 nucleotides line up with TRBD1. V shed 4 bases and J 0 bases; nucleotides not matched to a gene: 3. From germline, CDR1 is SGHKS and CDR2 YYEKEE (reference sequence). This CDR3 region has 16 residues. The chain's CDR3 is CASSRQGSSYNSPLHF. The CDR3 DNA reads TGTGCCAGCAGCCGACAGGGGAGCTCCTATAATTCACCCCTCCACTTT.

V gene TRBV13 combines with J gene TRBJ2-3; D remains unclear. Per the germline V gene, CDR1 is PRHDT and CDR2 is FYEKMQ (reference sequence). CDR3 size: 13 residues. V was pared by 5 bases and J by 1 base, with 7 bases between. The CDR3 reads CASSDSGTDTQYF. As DNA, the CDR3 is TGTGCCAGCAGCGACTCCGGCACAGATACGCAGTATTTT.

The V and J genes are TRBV6-1 and TRBJ2-7, with 9 bases identical to TRBD1. Per the germline V gene, CDR1 is MNHNS and CDR2 is SASEGT. V trimming: 3 bases; J trimming: 9 bases; junction bases outside the gene matches: 9. The CDR3 has 14 residues. The chain's CDR3 is CASSDTGGRAGQYF. In DNA form, the CDR3 reads TGTGCCAGCAGTGATACAGGGGGCAGGGCGGGGCAGTACTTC.

The chain links TRBV24-1 to TRBJ2-5; TRBD1 aligns across 7 bases. The CDR3 is 15 amino acids. Trimming cost V 5 bases and J 4 bases; bases outside gene matches: 9. Germline V gene sequence: CDR1 KGHDR, CDR2 SFDVKD. CDR3 in DNA: TGTGCCACCAGTGGTAGGGGGCCCCAGCTAGAGACCCAGTACTTC. It translates to CATSGRGPQLETQYF.

This clone was seen just once. The chain links TRBV5-1 to TRBJ2-2; a weak D match, TRBD1 (6 bases). CDR1 and CDR2 (germline): SGHRS, YFSETQ. V was cut by 0 bases and J by 4 bases, with 19 bases left in between. This CDR3 is built from 18 residues. The CDR3 spells CASSLVGRGALSTGELFF. CDR3 DNA: TGCGCCAGCAGCTTGGTTGGCAGGGGAGCGCTGAGCACCGGGGAGCTGTTTTTT.

The table lists this clone with a few counts. The V call is TRBV6-5, the J call TRBJ2-7, with TRBD2 matching 9 bases. Looked up from germline, CDR1 is MNHEY and CDR2 is SVGAGI. The CDR3 runs to 15 residues. The ends lost 7 bases at V and 1 base at J; junction bases unmatched: 8. CDR3 nucleotides: TGTGCCAGCACCCCAGCGGGAGGTGGGTCCTACGAGCAGTACTTC. This codes for CASTPAGGGSYEQYF.

This clone was seen just once. V gene TRBV6-2 or TRBV6-3 combines with J gene TRBJ2-7; 8 bases are shared with TRBD1. The germline V gene has CDR1 MNHEY and CDR2 SVGEGT. V shed 4 bases and J 4 bases; nucleotides not matched to a gene: 9. The CDR3 consists of 15 residues. The CDR3 DNA reads as TGTGCCAGCAGTTTCGGACAGGGATCTAGGTACGAGCAGTACTTC. Protein product: CASSFGQGSRYEQYF.

The chain carries TRBV15 and TRBJ1-4; 10 nucleotides agree with TRBD1. This CDR3 is built from 18 residues. The V gene end was trimmed by 5 bases and the J gene end by 7 bases; junction bases not matched to a gene: 16. Germline assignment: CDR1 LNHNV and CDR2 YYDKDF (reference sequence). The CDR3 spells CATSGGRDRGPSLEKLFF. The CDR3 coding sequence is TGTGCCACCAGCGGGGGAAGAGACAGGGGGCCCTCCCTTGAAAAACTGTTTTTT.

This chain connects TRBV11-2 to TRBJ2-1, with 7 positions matching TRBD2. With V trimmed by 2 bases and J by 3 bases, 1 base remained unmatched. This CDR3 is built from 14 residues. Germline V gene lookup returns CDR1 SGHAT and CDR2 FQNNGV. Written as DNA, the CDR3 is TGTGCCAGCAGCTTACTAGCGGACTACAATGAGCAGTTCTTC. Translating it yields CASSLLADYNEQFF. Looking up the rest from reference TRBV11-2 and TRBJ2-1 gives the full variable domain: EAGVAQSPRYKIIEKRQSVAFWCNPISGHATLYWYQQILGQGPKLLIQFQNNGVVDDSQLPKDRFSAERLKGVDSTLKIQPAKLEDSAVYLCASSLLADYNEQFFGPGTRLTVL.

The chain recombines TRBV10-3 with TRBJ2-7, with a weak D call TRBD2 (7 bases). The V and J ends lost 10 bases and 3 bases respectively, with 22 bases between them. Per germline, CDR1 ENHRY and CDR2 SYGVKD. This CDR3 has 15 amino acids. CDR3 DNA sequence: TGTGCCACCCAGGTGGGGGCGGGAGTCGACTACGAGCAGTACTTC. Translated: CATQVGAGVDYEQYF.

The chain uses TRBV18 and TRBJ2-3; 9 nucleotides match TRBD1. After removal of 3 bases from V and 5 bases from J, the junction contained 6 bases not matched to a gene. Germline CDR1 and CDR2: KGHSH and LQKENI. This CDR3 has 15 amino acids. The CDR3 bases are TGTGCCAGCTCACCCTTGTACAGGGGGCAAGATACGCAGTATTTT. Its translation: CASSPLYRGQDTQYF.

The V call is TRBV3-1 (or the pseudogene TRBV3-2), the J call TRBJ1-1; no reliable D call. The ends were cut back, 2 bases at V and 5 bases at J, with 9 bases in the middle. The germline V gene encodes CDR1 LGHDT and CDR2 YNNKEL (reference sequence). The CDR3 has 13 residues. The CDR3 nucleotides read TGTGCCAGCAGCCAAACGGTACGGACTGAAGCTTTCTTT. Its translation: CASSQTVRTEAFF.

This rearrangement joins TRBV29-1 to TRBJ1-5; TRBD1 might be the D (5 bases). The CDR3 sequence is 11 residues long. Looked up from germline, CDR1 is SQVTM and CDR2 is ANQGSEA. The V end was cut by 5 bases, the J end by 11 bases, with 13 bases between. CDR3 coding DNA: TGCAGCGTTTTTATCGGGGGGGCCCAGCATTTT. It codes for CSVFIGGAQHF.

The rearrangement uses TRBV19 and TRBJ1-2; D not resolved. The CDR3 extends over 14 amino acids. The V gene lost 3 bases and the J gene lost 0 bases, with 8 bases spanning the gap. Germline V gives CDR1 LNHDA, CDR2 SQIVND (reference sequence). In DNA, the CDR3 is TGTGCCAGTAGTATTCACTACCCTAACTATGGCTACACCTTC. Its translation: CASSIHYPNYGYTF.

This chain links TRBV11-2 with TRBJ2-3; D not resolved. The CDR3 runs 15 residues. The germline V gene has CDR1 SGHAT and CDR2 FQNNGV. Trimming took 6 bases from V and 2 from J, leaving 15 bases between them. Here the CDR3 reads CASSLQSSHTDTQYF. CDR3 nucleotide sequence: TGTGCCAGCAGTCTACAGAGTTCCCACACAGATACGCAGTATTTT.

The V gene is TRBV4-3, the J gene TRBJ1-2, with 7 positions matching TRBD1. Germline CDR1 is LGHNA and CDR2 is YSLEER. The CDR3 covers 17 residues. With 6 bases clipped from V and 7 bases from J, the junction kept 20 bases outside the gene matches. CDR3 in amino acids: CASSQLGGSQGIAGYTF. The CDR3 nucleotides read TGCGCCAGCAGTCAACTTGGGGGGTCACAGGGGATTGCTGGCTACACCTTC.

This chain connects TRBV9 to TRBJ1-3, with D perhaps TRBD1 (5 bases). V was trimmed by 2 bases and J by 0 bases, leaving 9 bases between them. Germline CDR1 is SGDLS and CDR2 is YYNGEE. The CDR3 contains 15 residues. The DNA of the CDR3 is TGTGCCAGCAGCGTTACAGGAGTCTCTGGAAACACCATATATTTT. Translated: CASSVTGVSGNTIYF. The full variable domain, in which reference TRBV9 and TRBJ1-3 provide the parts outside the CDR3, is DSGVTQTPKHLITATGQRVTLRCSPRSGDLSVYWYQQSLDQGLQFLIQYYNGEERAKGNILERFSAQQFPDLHSELNLSSLELGDSALYFCASSVTGVSGNTIYFGEGSWLTVV.

The chain joins TRBV19 to TRBJ1-2; D not resolved. The germline V and J ends were trimmed by 5 bases and 8 bases, with 24 bases remaining between them. The CDR3 consists of 16 residues. Germline V gives CDR1 LNHDA, CDR2 SQIVND (reference sequence). The CDR3 sequence is CASSPHEGIVSSGYTF. CDR3 coding DNA: TGTGCCAGTAGTCCGCATGAGGGAATCGTATCCTCCGGCTACACCTTC. The full variable domain, with the rest looked up from reference TRBV19 and TRBJ1-2, is DGGITQSPKYLFRKEGQNVTLSCEQNLNHDAMYWYRQDPGQGLRLIYYSQIVNDFQKGDIAEGYSVSREKKESFPLTVTSAQKNPTAFYLCASSPHEGIVSSGYTFGSGTRLTVV.

The V gene is TRBV4-1, the J gene TRBJ1-6; D unclear. In germline, CDR1 is MGHRA, CDR2 YSYEKL. The CDR3 is 15 amino acids. Deletions cut 0 bases from V and 9 bases from J, with 12 bases between. CDR3: CASSQDGGVTSPLHF. The CDR3 DNA reads TGCGCCAGCAGCCAAGACGGCGGGGTAACTTCACCCCTCCACTTT.

CDR3 region: CASRAGPRGKLFF. CDR3 nucleotides: TGTGCCAGCAGGGCAGGGCCGCGAGGAAAACTGTTTTTT. The chain is built from TRBV2 and TRBJ1-4, with D possibly being TRBD1 (5 bases). V lost 6 bases and J lost 10, with 15 bases in between. Per germline, CDR1 SNHLY and CDR2 FYNNEI. The CDR3 extends over 13 amino acids.

This clone has a single count. The chain employs TRBV6-5 and TRBJ2-5, with no clear D. Between the trimmed V and J ends, which lost 9 bases and 2 bases, there was a span of 10 bases. Germline CDR1 MNHEY, CDR2 SVGAGI. There are 12 residues in the CDR3. The CDR3 loop reads CASFDTQETQYF. CDR3 bases: TGTGCCAGTTTCGACACGCAAGAGACCCAGTACTTC.

The chain joins TRBV30 to TRBJ1-1; D gene uncertain. CDR3 size: 14 residues. V was clipped by 0 bases and J by 1 base, with 9 bases between them. Germline V gene data show CDR1 as GTSNPN and CDR2 as SVGIG (reference sequence). CDR3 nucleotides: TGTGCCTGGAGTGTAGCCAATTCGAACACTGAAGCTTTCTTT. It codes for CAWSVANSNTEAFF.

The chain combines TRBV5-1 with TRBJ1-1; D unresolved. Germline loops: CDR1 SGHRS, CDR2 YFSETQ. The length of the CDR3 is 15 residues. V gave up 4 bases and J gave up 1 base, with 14 bases separating them. The CDR3 bases are TGCGCCAGCAGCACCGACTCCCCTACGAACACTGAAGCTTTCTTT. This gives the protein CASSTDSPTNTEAFF.

The V call is TRBV5-1, the J call TRBJ2-5; D is undetermined. CDR3 length: 13 residues. Germline V gene sequence: CDR1 SGHRS, CDR2 YFSETQ. With 0 bases removed from V and 1 base from J, the gap between germline ends came to 4 bases. CDR3 sequence (DNA): TGCGCCAGCAGCTTGGACACCCAAGAGACCCAGTACTTC. Amino acid sequence: CASSLDTQETQYF.

The rearrangement joins TRBV5-1 to TRBJ1-3, with a possible D match to TRBD1 (6 bases). The germline V gene has CDR1 SGHRS and CDR2 YFSETQ. V was pared by 0 bases and J by 0 bases, with 13 bases between. This CDR3 is 17 amino acids long. The CDR3 reads CASSLVQGQSSGNTIYF. The DNA for the CDR3 is TGCGCCAGCAGCTTGGTACAGGGTCAAAGCTCTGGAAACACCATATATTTT. The full variable domain, its missing parts supplied by reference TRBV5-1 and TRBJ1-3, is KAGVTQTPRYLIKTRGQQVTLSCSPISGHRSVSWYQQTPGQGLQFLFEYFSETQRNKGNFPGRFSGRQFSNSRSEMNVSTLELGDSALYLCASSLVQGQSSGNTIYFGEGSWLTVV.

This chain uses TRBV2 with TRBJ1-5, with D possibly being TRBD1 (6 bases). V lost 5 bases and J 1 base, leaving 9 bases between the germline ends. There are 14 residues in the CDR3. Germline V lookup: CDR1 SNHLY, CDR2 FYNNEI. The CDR3 sequence: CASSPGTSNQPQHF. The CDR3 DNA is TGTGCCAGCAGTCCCGGGACAAGCAATCAGCCCCAGCATTTT.

V gene TRBV30 combines with J gene TRBJ2-5; the D gene is possibly TRBD2 (5 bases). Germline-derived CDR1 and CDR2 are GTSNPN and SVGIG (reference sequence). V was shortened by 2 bases and J by 5 bases, with 15 bases between the two germline ends. The CDR3 totals 14 residues. CDR3 sequence (DNA): TGTGCCTGGAGTAGGGATCTTAGGGAGGAGACCCAGTACTTC. It translates to CAWSRDLREETQYF.

The genes are TRBV5-4 and TRBJ2-3, with D perhaps matching TRBD2 (5 bases). Per the germline V gene, CDR1 is SGHNT and CDR2 is YYREEE (reference sequence). The V and J ends lost 9 bases and 6 bases respectively, with 14 bases between them. The CDR3 extends over 12 amino acids. The CDR3 here is CATLDGVDTQYF. CDR3 DNA: TGTGCCACCCTCGACGGGGTGGATACGCAGTATTTT.

In its sample, this clone was seen once. The chain carries TRBV10-3 and TRBJ2-3, with TRBD2 matching 10 bases. The germline gives CDR1 ENHRY, CDR2 SYGVKD. V was clipped by 8 bases and J by 6 bases; unmatched bases: 11. The CDR3 is 15 amino acids. The CDR3 protein is CAIQEREGRGDTQYF. Here the CDR3 DNA reads TGTGCCATCCAGGAGCGGGAGGGCAGGGGCGATACGCAGTATTTT.

This rearrangement joins TRBV29-1 to TRBJ2-3; 7 nucleotides match TRBD2. The ends lost 2 bases at V and 1 base at J; junction bases unmatched: 12. CDR1 and CDR2 (germline): SQVTM, ANQGSEA. There are 17 residues in the CDR3. CDR3 sequence (DNA): TGCAGCGTTGAACTCGGAGCGGGGAGATCCCGCACAGATACGCAGTATTTT. Translated, it gives CSVELGAGRSRTDTQYF.